The 17 T cell receptor beta chains presented below share a single source sample, sequenced in a study of T cell responses to AZD1222 COVID-19 vaccine. Data came from immunoSEQ multiplex PCR; TCRdb stores just in-frame clones and leaves some out. This table has about 140,000 clones, approximately 91% appearing once. Sequenced material: peripheral blood, taken on day 0 of AZD1222 vaccination. The source of these receptors is an adult in good health.

The V call is TRBV6-2 or TRBV6-3, the J call TRBJ2-3; the D is unclear. Germline CDR1 is MNHEY and CDR2 is SVGEGT. The V and J ends lost 2 bases and 2 bases respectively, with 8 bases between them. CDR3 size: 14 residues. The CDR3, as DNA: TGTGCCAGCAGTTACCGAACAAACACAGATACGCAGTATTTT. This translates into CASSYRTNTDTQYF.

The chain combines TRBV11-2 with TRBJ2-1; 8 nucleotides agree with TRBD1. The trim removed 1 base at V and 4 bases at J, leaving 6 bases unmatched. The CDR3 loop spans 16 amino acids. Germline CDR1 reads SGHAT; CDR2 reads FQNNGV. The CDR3 nucleotides are TGTGCCAGCAGCTTAGGATCAGGGGGCCGATACAATGAGCAGTTCTTC. This translates into CASSLGSGGRYNEQFF. The full variable domain, in which reference TRBV11-2 and TRBJ2-1 provide the parts outside the CDR3, is EAGVAQSPRYKIIEKRQSVAFWCNPISGHATLYWYQQILGQGPKLLIQFQNNGVVDDSQLPKDRFSAERLKGVDSTLKIQPAKLEDSAVYLCASSLGSGGRYNEQFFGPGTRLTVL.

V gene TRBV20-1 combines with J gene TRBJ1-1, with D perhaps matching TRBD1 (5 bases). V was trimmed by 3 bases and J by 1 base, leaving 9 bases between them. Per the germline V gene, CDR1 is DFQATT and CDR2 is SNEGSKA (reference sequence). CDR3 size: 13 residues. Here the CDR3 reads CSASGRANTEAFF. The CDR3 DNA reads TGCAGTGCTAGTGGCAGGGCGAACACTGAAGCTTTCTTT.

The chain joins TRBV5-1 to TRBJ1-1; D gene ambiguous. Germline V gives CDR1 SGHRS, CDR2 YFSETQ. This CDR3 region has 14 residues. V was pared by 1 base and J by 2 bases, with 9 bases between. The CDR3 nucleotides are TGCGCCAGCAGCTTGTGGGAAACTAACACTGAAGCTTTCTTT. It codes for CASSLWETNTEAFF.

The CDR3 bases are TGTGCCAGCAGCCACCGGAGGGACAGGGTATCGAATGAGCAGTTCTTC. Protein: CASSHRRDRVSNEQFF. The gene calls are TRBV11-2 and TRBJ2-1; 9 bases are a match to TRBD1. With 5 bases clipped from V and 7 bases from J, the junction kept 12 bases outside the gene matches. This CDR3 is built from 16 residues. CDR1 is SGHAT and CDR2 is FQNNGV in the germline V gene.

The V gene is TRBV6-1, the J gene TRBJ1-2; the D gene is possibly TRBD1 (5 bases). Germline CDR1 MNHNS, CDR2 SASEGT. CDR3 length: 16 amino acids. The V end was cut by 1 base, the J end by 8 bases, with 20 bases between. CDR3 DNA: TGTGCCAGCAGTGAAGACCGTATTGTCAGGGAAGGAGGCTACACCTTC. Translation gives CASSEDRIVREGGYTF.

The chain has TRBV6-2 or TRBV6-3 and TRBJ2-7; D tentatively reads TRBD1 or TRBD2 (6 bases each). The germline V gene has CDR1 MNHEY and CDR2 SVGEGT. This CDR3 has 15 amino acids. Trimming cost V 2 bases and J 7 bases, with 18 bases left between them. The CDR3 DNA reads as TGTGCCAGCAGTTACGGGGCAGGGGAGGTGGAGGAGCAGTACTTC. This codes for CASSYGAGEVEEQYF.

The chain is built from TRBV5-1 and TRBJ2-2; D perhaps matches TRBD2 (6 bases). The CDR3 length is 17 residues. Trimming removed 0 bases at V and 7 bases at J, with 19 bases between. Germline V lookup: CDR1 SGHRS, CDR2 YFSETQ. The CDR3 loop reads CASSLDGASARGGELFF. Written as DNA, the CDR3 is TGCGCCAGCAGCTTGGATGGGGCTAGCGCAAGGGGCGGGGAGCTGTTTTTT. Variable domain in full (rest from reference TRBV5-1 and TRBJ2-2): KAGVTQTPRYLIKTRGQQVTLSCSPISGHRSVSWYQQTPGQGLQFLFEYFSETQRNKGNFPGRFSGRQFSNSRSEMNVSTLELGDSALYLCASSLDGASARGGELFFGEGSRLTVL.

The rearrangement joins TRBV20-1 to TRBJ1-2, with D unresolved. The length of the CDR3 is 11 residues. Germline CDR1 reads DFQATT; CDR2 reads SNEGSKA (reference sequence). Trimming took off 1 base at V and 4 bases at J, with 4 bases between the two ends. The CDR3 coding sequence is TGCAGTGCTAGAGCCCGCTATGGCTACACCTTC. Its protein is CSARARYGYTF.

This chain uses TRBV4-1 with TRBJ1-1, with D possibly matching TRBD1 (6 bases). Trimming stripped 1 base from V and 1 base from J, with 13 bases between. CDR1 MGHRA and CDR2 YSYEKL come from the germline V gene. The CDR3 spans 16 residues. The CDR3 DNA reads TGCGCCAGCAGCCAAGTGGGGGGACACCCGAACACTGAAGCTTTCTTT. It encodes CASSQVGGHPNTEAFF.

This chain links TRBV6-1 with TRBJ1-2; 7 bases match TRBD1. This CDR3 is 16 amino acids long. V trimming: 3 bases; J trimming: 6 bases; junction bases outside the gene matches: 13. Per the germline V gene, CDR1 is MNHNS and CDR2 is SASEGT. The CDR3 bases are TGTGCCAGCAGTGATGCCTTCCAGGGGGAGATTCATGGCTACACCTTC. Protein product: CASSDAFQGEIHGYTF.

The rearrangement uses TRBV29-1 and TRBJ2-1; no definite D call. Germline V lookup: CDR1 SQVTM, CDR2 ANQGSEA. The ends were cut back, 1 base at V and 16 bases at J, with 11 bases in the middle. This CDR3 is built from 10 residues. CDR3 sequence reads: CSVEAAGRFF. The CDR3 DNA follows: TGCAGCGTTGAAGCGGCCGGGCGCTTCTTC.

The chain employs TRBV6-5 and TRBJ1-1; no firm D call. Trimming removed 10 bases from V and 1 base from J, with 7 bases in between. The CDR3 is 11 amino acids. Per the germline V gene, CDR1 is MNHEY and CDR2 is SVGAGI. CDR3 coding DNA: TGTGCCACCAGACAGAACACTGAAGCTTTCTTT. Translating it yields CATRQNTEAFF.

This clone has more than one count but fewer than ten. The rearrangement uses TRBV5-1 and TRBJ2-2; the D gene is possibly TRBD1 (5 bases). The CDR3 spans 15 residues. V dropped 3 bases and J dropped 0 bases, with 9 bases sitting between them. Germline lookup yields CDR1 SGHRS and CDR2 YFSETQ. The CDR3 nucleotides are TGCGCCAGCAGCTGGGGCAGGGCGAACACCGGGGAGCTGTTTTTT. Translating gives CASSWGRANTGELFF.

The chain has TRBV7-9 and TRBJ2-3, with TRBD1 matching 7 bases. From germline, CDR1 is SEHNR and CDR2 FQNEAQ (reference sequence). This CDR3 spans 15 amino acids. Losses at the gene ends were 4 bases for V and 3 bases for J; bases not matched to a gene: 7. The CDR3 protein is CASSSYRGRTDTQYF. The CDR3 region has the DNA TGTGCCAGCAGCTCCTACAGGGGTCGGACAGATACGCAGTATTTT.

The genes are TRBV2 and TRBJ1-4; TRBD1 aligns across 7 bases. The CDR3 is 15 amino acids. V was pared by 6 bases and J by 3 bases, with 7 bases of the junction left unmatched. Germline lookup yields CDR1 SNHLY and CDR2 FYNNEI. The CDR3 nucleotides read TGTGCCAGCAGGGGAACAGGGGCCCCTAATGAAAAACTGTTTTTT. This translates into CASRGTGAPNEKLFF. Looking up the rest from reference TRBV2 and TRBJ1-4 gives the full variable domain: EPEVTQTPSHQVTQMGQEVILRCVPISNHLYFYWYRQILGQKVEFLVSFYNNEISEKSEIFDDQFSVERPDGSNFTLKIRSTKLEDSAMYFCASRGTGAPNEKLFFGSGTQLSVL.

The V gene is TRBV27, the J gene TRBJ2-7; no firm D call. Trimming took off 3 bases at V and 0 bases at J, with 9 bases between the two ends. Germline lookup yields CDR1 MNHEY and CDR2 SMNVEV (reference sequence). The CDR3 runs to 14 residues. Here the CDR3 DNA reads TGTGCCAGCAGTTTGGGTGGCCTCTCCTACGAGCAGTACTTC. Protein sequence: CASSLGGLSYEQYF.